The 18 T cell receptor beta chains reported below all come from one sample, sequenced in a study of blood T cell repertoires in COVID-19. The assay was immunoSEQ multiplex PCR, and TCRdb's table has in-frame clones only and misses some. The table shows about 130,000 clones, with approximately 70% occurring only once. The sequenced sample consisted of peripheral blood. These receptors all come from a woman in her sixties or seventies with acute or convalescent COVID-19.

The chain combines TRBV7-2 with TRBJ1-5; D is possibly TRBD1 (5 bases). Trimming pared 4 bases from V and 5 bases from J, leaving 15 bases between. Per germline, CDR1 SGHTA and CDR2 FQGNSA. The CDR3 is made up of 15 amino acids. The CDR3 spells CASSSQSQGYQPQHF. The DNA of the CDR3 is TGTGCCAGCAGCTCGCAGTCCCAGGGTTATCAGCCCCAGCATTTT.

The chain is built from TRBV7-9 and TRBJ1-4, with D possibly matching TRBD1 (5 bases). V was clipped by 5 bases and J by 2 bases, with 18 bases between them. Germline-derived CDR1 and CDR2 are SEHNR and FQNEAQ (reference sequence). The CDR3 loop spans 17 amino acids. The CDR3 here is CASSPYRQIPTNEKLFF. CDR3 sequence (DNA): TGTGCCAGCAGCCCCTACCGACAGATTCCCACTAATGAAAAACTGTTTTTT.

The gene calls are TRBV12-1 and TRBJ1-2; the table gives TRBD1 as D, unverified against the DNA. TRBV12-1 is designated a pseudogene. This CDR3 is built from 14 residues. The CDR3 loop is CASSLPRGTYGYTF. The CDR3 coding sequence is TGTGCCAGCAGCTTACCCAGGGGGACCTATGGCTACACCTTC.

The chain joins TRBV19 to TRBJ2-2; 10 nucleotides align to TRBD2. Germline V gene lookup returns CDR1 LNHDA and CDR2 SQIVND (reference sequence). CDR3 length: 15 amino acids. After removal of 2 bases from V and 4 bases from J, the junction contained 1 base not matched to a gene. CDR3 nucleotides: TGTGCCAGTAGTATACGGACTAGCGGCACCGGGGAGCTGTTTTTT. As protein: CASSIRTSGTGELFF.

The chain carries TRBV30 and TRBJ1-4, with no clear D. Trimming cost V 5 bases and J 1 base, with 8 bases left between them. This CDR3 comprises 13 residues. Germline V gene sequence: CDR1 GTSNPN, CDR2 SVGIG (reference sequence). Here the CDR3 DNA reads TGTGCCTGGTGCGGGAAAACTAATGAAAAACTGTTTTTT. Translation gives CAWCGKTNEKLFF. Full variable domain (rest looked up from reference TRBV30 and TRBJ1-4): SQTIHQWPATLVQPVGSPLSLECTVEGTSNPNLYWYRQAAGRGLQLLFYSVGIGQISSEVPQNLSASRPQDRQFILSSKKLLLSDSGFYLCAWCGKTNEKLFFGSGTQLSVL.

This chain joins TRBV6-1 and TRBJ1-1; perhaps TRBD1 as D (5 bases). CDR1 is MNHNS, CDR2 SASEGT, per germline. The CDR3 runs 15 residues. The V and J ends lost 3 bases and 3 bases respectively, with 14 bases between them. The CDR3 DNA sequence: TGTGCCAGCAGTGATGAAGGAGCAGGGCACACTGAAGCTTTCTTT. Its translation is CASSDEGAGHTEAFF.

This clone was observed a single time. The chain recombines TRBV29-1 with TRBJ2-1; 10 nucleotides match TRBD1. The germline gives CDR1 SQVTM, CDR2 ANQGSEA. Trimming took 5 bases from V and 0 from J; bases not matched to a gene: 10. This CDR3 comprises 17 residues. CDR3 sequence: CSVQGDRGHSSYNEQFF. The CDR3 DNA reads as TGCAGCGTTCAGGGTGACAGGGGGCACAGCTCCTACAATGAGCAGTTCTTC.

This chain uses TRBV11-2 with TRBJ2-7; the D gene is possibly TRBD2 (5 bases). CDR1 and CDR2 from the germline V gene are SGHAT and FQNNGV. Trimming took off 0 bases at V and 1 base at J, with 13 bases between the two ends. The CDR3 sequence is 16 residues long. CDR3 bases: TGTGCCAGCAGCTTAGATCCCAGATCGGGGTCCTACGAGCAGTACTTC. Translation: CASSLDPRSGSYEQYF.

This clone has only a few counts. The chain couples TRBV7-9 to TRBJ2-1, with 15 bases fitting TRBD2. Trimming at V came to 1 base and at J to 9 bases, leaving 10 bases not matched to a gene. The CDR3 contains 18 residues. Germline assignment: CDR1 SEHNR and CDR2 FQNEAQ (reference sequence). The CDR3 DNA reads TGTGCCAGCAGCTTAGAAGGGACTAGCGGGAGGTCTGTGGGTGAGCAGTTCTTC. Its protein is CASSLEGTSGRSVGEQFF. Together with reference TRBV7-9 and TRBJ2-1, the CDR3 gives the full variable domain: DTGVSQNPRHKITKRGQNVTFRCDPISEHNRLYWYRQTLGQGPEFLTYFQNEAQLEKSRLLSDRFSAERPKGSFSTLEIQRTEQGDSAMYLCASSLEGTSGRSVGEQFFGPGTRLTVL.

J is TRBJ2-7 and V is TRBV6-2 or TRBV6-3; 9 bases map to TRBD1. With V trimmed by 1 base and J by 12 bases, 7 bases remained unmatched. There are 13 residues in the CDR3. Looked up from germline, CDR1 is MNHEY and CDR2 is SVGEGT. CDR3 DNA sequence: TGTGCCAGCAGTTACTTCCAAGGACAGGGGTTGTACTTC. Its translation: CASSYFQGQGLYF.

This chain joins TRBV27 and TRBJ1-1; 9 bases match TRBD1. V shed 5 bases and J 1 base; nucleotides not matched to a gene: 5. The CDR3 spans 15 residues. Germline CDR1 reads MNHEY; CDR2 reads SMNVEV (reference sequence). The CDR3, as DNA: TGTGCCAGCAGTAAACTACAGGGGGCGAACACTGAAGCTTTCTTT. This encodes CASSKLQGANTEAFF.

The chain joins TRBV7-2 to TRBJ1-2, with 7 nucleotides matching TRBD1. This CDR3 has 13 residues. The V gene end was trimmed by 5 bases and the J gene end by 6 bases; junction bases not matched to a gene: 6. Germline assignment: CDR1 SGHTA and CDR2 FQGNSA. The CDR3 sequence is CASSAVTGNGYTF. The DNA of the CDR3 is TGTGCCAGCAGCGCGGTGACAGGGAATGGCTACACCTTC.

V gene TRBV2 combines with J gene TRBJ2-1, with 12 bases aligning to TRBD2. Looked up from germline, CDR1 is SNHLY and CDR2 is FYNNEI. This CDR3 comprises 16 residues. V lost 8 bases and J lost 4; bases outside the gene matches: 9. CDR3 amino acids: CASRRTSGIQYNEQFF. Here the CDR3 DNA reads TGTGCCAGCCGGAGGACTAGCGGGATTCAATACAATGAGCAGTTCTTC. Full variable domain (missing parts from reference TRBV2 and TRBJ2-1): EPEVTQTPSHQVTQMGQEVILRCVPISNHLYFYWYRQILGQKVEFLVSFYNNEISEKSEIFDDQFSVERPDGSNFTLKIRSTKLEDSAMYFCASRRTSGIQYNEQFFGPGTRLTVL.

The chain employs TRBV5-1 and TRBJ2-1; D not resolved. Germline V lookup: CDR1 SGHRS, CDR2 YFSETQ. The CDR3 extends over 15 amino acids. V dropped 1 base and J dropped 0 bases, with 8 bases sitting between them. In DNA, the CDR3 is TGCGCCAGCAGCTTGCTTGAGAGCTCCTACAATGAGCAGTTCTTC. It yields the protein CASSLLESSYNEQFF.

The chain is built from TRBV2 and TRBJ2-1; TRBD2 matches 12 bases. Germline CDR1 reads SNHLY; CDR2 reads FYNNEI. The ends lost 5 bases at V and 7 bases at J; junction bases unmatched: 6. The CDR3 sequence is 15 residues long. CDR3 loop: CASSRETSGSNEQFF. The DNA for the CDR3 is TGTGCCAGCAGTCGAGAGACTAGCGGGAGTAATGAGCAGTTCTTC.

The chain uses TRBV19 and TRBJ1-4; no clear D gene. There are 11 residues in the CDR3. V was clipped by 4 bases and J by 16 bases, with 13 bases between them. CDR1 is LNHDA and CDR2 is SQIVND in the germline V gene (reference sequence). The CDR3: CASSNRERRFF. The CDR3 DNA reads as TGTGCCAGTAGTAACCGGGAAAGACGGTTTTTT.

In this sample, this clone turned up a few times. V usage is TRBV27 and J usage is TRBJ1-2, with unresolved D. V lost 6 bases to trimming and J lost 4 bases, with 12 bases between them. This CDR3 region has 13 residues. Germline loops: CDR1 MNHEY, CDR2 SMNVEV (reference sequence). CDR3: CASSLYGSYGYTF. The CDR3 region has the DNA TGTGCCAGCAGCCTGTATGGTAGCTATGGCTACACCTTC.

The chain joins TRBV7-9 to TRBJ1-1; no clear D gene. Trimming removed 2 bases from V and 4 bases from J, with 8 bases in between. CDR1 and CDR2 from the germline V gene are SEHNR and FQNEAQ (reference sequence). The CDR3 loop spans 13 amino acids. CDR3 sequence (DNA): TGTGCCAGCAGCTTACAAGGAGGCACTGAAGCTTTCTTT. This codes for CASSLQGGTEAFF.